The 32 T cell receptor beta chains in this list originate from one sample, sequenced in a study of blood T cells in healthy people across ages. It was with a sample-barcoded 5' primer and a J-beta primer mix that a second PCR of roughly 7 to 12 cycles was run. TCRdb re-analysed the 5' RACE reads in MiXCR, keeping a single row per CDR3 protein. The table records approximately 730,000 distinct CDR3 sequences, approximately 53% of them present only once. The sequenced material came from blood. Every receptor here comes from a man older than 75 in good health.

The CDR3 sequence: CASSLSAGQGAREQYF. The CDR3 DNA follows: TGTGCCAGCAGCCTTTCTGCGGGACAGGGGGCTCGCGAGCAGTACTTC. This chain uses TRBV5-6 with TRBJ2-7, with 12 bases lining up with TRBD1. The junction had 11 bases not matched to a gene; V was cut back by 4 bases and J by 6 bases. Looked up from germline, CDR1 is SGHDT and CDR2 is YYEEEE. The CDR3 spans 16 residues.

The V and J genes are TRBV5-6 and TRBJ2-1, with D possibly matching TRBD2 (6 bases). The ends were cut back, 4 bases at V and 1 base at J, with 12 bases in the middle. Germline CDR1 is SGHDT and CDR2 is YYEEEE. This CDR3 is built from 15 residues. The CDR3, as DNA: TGTGCCAGCAGCCCTCCGGGAGAATCCTACAATGAGCAGTTCTTC. Amino acid sequence: CASSPPGESYNEQFF.

J is TRBJ1-2 and V is TRBV29-1, with unresolved D. The CDR3 has 12 residues. Germline values: CDR1 SQVTM, CDR2 ANQGSEA. The V end was cut by 3 bases, the J end by 8 bases, with 13 bases between. This CDR3 reads CSVEASHRGYTF. The CDR3 bases are TGCAGCGTTGAGGCCTCCCATCGAGGCTACACCTTC.

This clonotype was found once. V gene TRBV11-3 combines with J gene TRBJ2-1, with D hard to call. There are 15 residues in the CDR3. Germline assignment: CDR1 SGHNT and CDR2 YENEEA. Trimming left V 5 bases short and J 4 bases short, with 15 bases between. The CDR3 spells CASSQGSIPYNEQFF. The CDR3 DNA reads as TGTGCCAGCAGCCAAGGGTCCATTCCTTACAATGAGCAGTTCTTC.

This chain joins TRBV29-1 and TRBJ2-1; the D is unclear. The J call is doubtful: the DNA matches TRBJ2-7 better. Germline values: CDR1 SQVTM, CDR2 ANQGSEA. The CDR3 is 12 residues long. CDR3: CSVSSSYNEQYF. The CDR3 DNA sequence: TGCAGCGTGAGTAGCTCCTACAATGAGCAGTACTTC.

The CDR3 coding sequence is TGCAGCGTTGGGGACCAAGAGACCCAGTACTTC. It is translated as CSVGDQETQYF. This chain joins TRBV29-1 and TRBJ2-5; no reliable D call. The CDR3 runs 11 residues. V was pared by 4 bases and J by 0 bases, with 3 bases between. Germline CDR1 SQVTM, CDR2 ANQGSEA.

The rearrangement uses TRBV20-1 and TRBJ2-7; 11 positions agree with TRBD2. The CDR3 spans 15 residues. The germline CDR1 and CDR2 sequences are DFQATT and SNEGSKA (reference sequence). Trimming removed 3 bases from V and 6 bases from J; junction bases left unmatched: 10. The CDR3 protein is CSARGRTSGWGEQYF. CDR3 sequence (DNA): TGCAGTGCTAGGGGGCGGACTAGCGGGTGGGGCGAGCAGTACTTC.

Only a few counts were recorded for this clonotype. The chain recombines TRBV7-2 with TRBJ1-6; D perhaps matches TRBD1 (6 bases). Germline V gene data show CDR1 as SGHTA and CDR2 as FQGNSA. This CDR3 has 14 residues. Trimming removed 1 base from V and 11 bases from J, with 12 bases in between. The CDR3 protein is CASSLGGQGAPLHF. The DNA for the CDR3 is TGTGCCAGCAGCTTAGGGGGACAAGGCGCACCCCTCCACTTT.

This clonotype was detected only a few times. The chain uses TRBV5-1 and TRBJ2-2; D is perhaps TRBD2 (6 bases). The V end was cut by 0 bases, the J end by 2 bases, with 8 bases between. This CDR3 contains 15 residues. The germline CDR1 and CDR2 sequences are SGHRS and YFSETQ. CDR3 bases: TGCGCCAGCAGCTTGGGACTAGGAAACACCGGGGAGCTGTTTTTT. Translation: CASSLGLGNTGELFF. The full variable domain, rest sourced from reference TRBV5-1 and TRBJ2-2, is KAGVTQTPRYLIKTRGQQVTLSCSPISGHRSVSWYQQTPGQGLQFLFEYFSETQRNKGNFPGRFSGRQFSNSRSEMNVSTLELGDSALYLCASSLGLGNTGELFFGEGSRLTVL.

The chain couples TRBV20-1 to TRBJ1-5; 8 nucleotides match TRBD1. The ends lost 2 bases at V and 7 bases at J; junction bases unmatched: 10. CDR3 length: 15 residues. Germline V CDR1 and CDR2: DFQATT, SNEGSKA (reference sequence). CDR3 bases: TGCAGTGCTAGACCGCCCGGACAGGGATGGCAGCCCCAGCATTTT. Translating it yields CSARPPGQGWQPQHF.

This clonotype was counted once. The chain carries TRBV12-3 or TRBV12-4 and TRBJ2-1; 11 nucleotides line up with TRBD2. The CDR3 spans 17 residues. V trimming: 5 bases; J trimming: 0 bases; junction bases outside the gene matches: 6. As DNA, the CDR3 is TGTGCCAGCAGTCCTCGGACTAGCGGGCTCTCCTACAATGAGCAGTTCTTC. Its translation is CASSPRTSGLSYNEQFF.

The rearrangement joins TRBV5-1 to TRBJ2-6; 9 bases fit TRBD1. The CDR3 extends over 18 amino acids. After removal of 4 bases from V and 2 bases from J, the junction contained 10 bases not matched to a gene. Germline CDR1 and CDR2: SGHRS and YFSETQ. CDR3 sequence: CASSPYPGTGTGANVLTF. CDR3 bases: TGCGCCAGCAGCCCATACCCCGGGACAGGGACTGGGGCCAACGTCCTGACTTTC.

This clonotype was seen a few times. The J gene is TRBJ1-2, the V gene TRBV25-1; the match to TRBD1 covers 12 bases. CDR1 MGHDK and CDR2 SYGVNS come from the germline V gene. The ends lost 3 bases at V and 4 bases at J; junction bases unmatched: 6. This CDR3 comprises 16 residues. The CDR3 DNA sequence: TGTGCCAGCAGTGACCCTGGGACAGGGGGCGGCTATGGCTACACCTTC. This encodes CASSDPGTGGGYGYTF.

The V gene is TRBV6-2 or TRBV6-3, the J gene TRBJ1-1; D not certain. The CDR3 totals 13 residues. Trimming left V 2 bases short and J 6 bases short, with 10 bases between. Germline V gene sequence: CDR1 MNHEY, CDR2 SVGEGT. The CDR3 DNA reads TGTGCCAGCAGTTACGCTATGGTTGCTGAAGCTTTCTTT. This sequence encodes CASSYAMVAEAFF.

This clonotype was detected only a few times. The rearrangement joins TRBV9 to TRBJ2-7; D gene uncertain. Gene TRBJ2-5 matches the end of the DNA better, so the J call may be wrong. From germline, CDR1 is SGDLS and CDR2 YYNGEE. The CDR3 is 13 amino acids. In DNA, the CDR3 is TGTGCCAGCAGCGTAGTTCCTAAAGAGACCCAGTACTTC. Its translation: CASSVVPKETQYF.

V and J are TRBV10-3 and TRBJ2-6; a possible D gene is TRBD2 (5 bases). The CDR3 is 16 residues long. Germline V gene sequence: CDR1 ENHRY, CDR2 SYGVKD. V was trimmed by 10 bases and J by 0 bases, leaving 16 bases between them. CDR3 sequence: CATAPLATSGANVLTF. The CDR3 nucleotides are TGTGCCACCGCTCCCCTAGCAACCTCTGGGGCCAACGTCCTGACTTTC.

This chain links TRBV20-1 with TRBJ2-1; 8 positions match TRBD2. Germline CDR1 reads DFQATT; CDR2 reads SNEGSKA (reference sequence). Trimming at V came to 0 bases and at J to 6 bases, leaving 10 bases not matched to a gene. CDR3 length: 16 residues. The CDR3 DNA is TGCAGTGCTAGAGATTGGAGCGGGAGCTCTCCCAATGAGCAGTTCTTC. Its translation: CSARDWSGSSPNEQFF.

This clonotype was picked up a small number of times. This sequence joins TRBV28 and TRBJ2-1; D is unresolved. The tail of the sequence fits TRBJ2-7 better, so the J call may be wrong. Germline CDR1 MDHEN, CDR2 SYDVKM. This CDR3 contains 13 residues. CDR3 in amino acids: CASSLVQPNEQYF. The CDR3 DNA reads TGTGCCAGCAGTTTAGTACAGCCCAACGAGCAGTACTTC.

This clonotype was counted only a few times. The chain couples TRBV2 to TRBJ1-2; D gene ambiguous. The ends were cut back, 8 bases at V and 6 bases at J, with 13 bases in the middle. The CDR3 is made up of 12 amino acids. Germline CDR1 reads SNHLY; CDR2 reads FYNNEI. The CDR3 coding sequence is TGTGCCAGCGGCCAGGCGGGAAATGGCTACACCTTC. This gives the protein CASGQAGNGYTF.

V gene TRBV5-1 combines with J gene TRBJ2-3; D gene unclear. This CDR3 comprises 15 residues. Germline-derived CDR1 and CDR2 are SGHRS and YFSETQ. Deletions cut 0 bases from V and 2 bases from J, with 10 bases between. The CDR3 DNA sequence: TGCGCCAGCAGCTTGGGACGTACGCCCACAGATACGCAGTATTTT. Translation: CASSLGRTPTDTQYF.

The V call is TRBV2, the J call TRBJ2-3; either TRBD1 or TRBD2 may supply D (6 bases each). Trimming pared 3 bases from V and 4 bases from J, leaving 17 bases between. CDR1 is SNHLY, CDR2 FYNNEI, per germline. The CDR3 runs to 16 residues. This chain's CDR3 is CASSDLGGGSPDTQYF. The CDR3 DNA is TGTGCCAGCAGTGATCTCGGGGGCGGTTCGCCAGATACGCAGTATTTT.

The gene calls are TRBV20-1 and TRBJ2-7, with 10 nucleotides matching TRBD1. J was trimmed by 1 base and V by 3 bases; bases with no gene match: 6. CDR1 and CDR2 (germline): DFQATT, SNEGSKA (reference sequence). CDR3 size: 15 residues. CDR3 sequence: CSASLGQGRSYEQYF. The CDR3 DNA sequence: TGCAGTGCTAGTCTGGGACAGGGGAGATCCTACGAGCAGTACTTC.

The chain combines TRBV6-2 or TRBV6-3 with TRBJ2-7; 7 nucleotides align to TRBD2. There are 15 residues in the CDR3. Germline lookup yields CDR1 MNHEY and CDR2 SVGEGT. J gave up 7 bases and V 2 bases, and 11 bases lay outside the gene matches. The CDR3 DNA reads as TGTGCCAGCAGTTACCCGACTGGACTAGAAATTGAGCAGTACTTC. It is translated as CASSYPTGLEIEQYF.

CDR3 sequence reads: CASSYRDRGLEIQYF. CDR3 DNA sequence: TGTGCCAGCAGCTACCGGGACAGGGGGTTAGAGATCCAGTACTTC. The gene calls are TRBV7-2 and TRBJ2-4; 11 nucleotides align to TRBD1. The CDR3 has 15 amino acids. The germline V gene encodes CDR1 SGHTA and CDR2 FQGNSA. V shed 4 bases and J 13 bases; nucleotides not matched to a gene: 12.

The J gene is TRBJ2-3, the V gene TRBV7-2, with no clear D. The CDR3 has 13 residues. The germline gives CDR1 SGHTA, CDR2 FQGNSA. V gave up 3 bases and J gave up 5 bases, with 9 bases separating them. CDR3: CASSFEIGDTQYF. CDR3 sequence (DNA): TGTGCCAGCAGCTTCGAAATAGGAGATACGCAGTATTTT.

This sequence joins TRBV5-4 and TRBJ2-5, with a possible D match to TRBD2 (5 bases). The CDR3 extends over 15 amino acids. In germline, CDR1 is SGHNT, CDR2 YYREEE (reference sequence). V was pared by 2 bases and J by 5 bases, with 16 bases between. As DNA, the CDR3 is TGTGCCAGCAGCTTAAGTCCGGTCCCGGGGGAGACCCAGTACTTC. This encodes CASSLSPVPGETQYF.

This clonotype was found a few times. This chain joins TRBV4-1 and TRBJ2-7, with 9 bases matching TRBD2. The ends lost 1 base at V and 3 bases at J; junction bases unmatched: 10. The CDR3 loop spans 17 amino acids. CDR1 and CDR2 from the germline V gene are MGHRA and YSYEKL. The CDR3 region is CASSQASFGGRVYEQYF. The CDR3 nucleotides are TGCGCCAGCAGCCAAGCATCCTTCGGCGGGAGGGTCTACGAGCAGTACTTC.

The chain couples TRBV7-9 to TRBJ2-7, with 13 nucleotides matching TRBD2. Germline V lookup: CDR1 SEHNR, CDR2 FQNEAQ (reference sequence). The CDR3 length is 15 residues. Trimming removed 5 bases from V and 7 bases from J; junction bases left unmatched: 8. The CDR3 region has the DNA TGTGCCAGCAGCCCACCGGGACTAGCGGGACTTGAGCAGTACTTC. It codes for CASSPPGLAGLEQYF. Combining the CDR3 with reference TRBV7-9 and TRBJ2-7 gives the whole variable domain DTGVSQNPRHKITKRGQNVTFRCDPISEHNRLYWYRQTLGQGPEFLTYFQNEAQLEKSRLLSDRFSAERPKGSFSTLEIQRTEQGDSAMYLCASSPPGLAGLEQYFGPGTRLTVT.

The chain recombines TRBV3-1 with TRBJ2-1, with 10 bases matching TRBD2. The J call could be wrong; TRBJ2-7 is a better fit for the DNA end. Germline V gene sequence: CDR1 LGHDT, CDR2 YNNKEL (reference sequence). The CDR3 is 16 residues long. The CDR3 here is CASSQELAGYYNEQYF. CDR3 coding DNA: TGTGCCAGCAGCCAAGAACTAGCGGGGTATTACAATGAGCAGTACTTC.

This clonotype was observed a handful of times. The chain couples TRBV6-1 to TRBJ2-1; TRBD2 aligns across 9 bases. The CDR3 totals 16 residues. Germline assignment: CDR1 MNHNS and CDR2 SASEGT. Trimming cost V 6 bases and J 2 bases; bases outside gene matches: 8. DNA of the CDR3: TGTGCCAGCAGGGGGGTCCTAGCGGGACCCTACAATGAGCAGTTCTTC. Encoded protein: CASRGVLAGPYNEQFF.

The chain has TRBV2 and TRBJ1-1, with no clear D. CDR3 size: 13 residues. The germline gives CDR1 SNHLY, CDR2 FYNNEI. CDR3 sequence reads: CAVSLGWITEAFF. The CDR3 region has the DNA TGTGCAGTGTCGCTTGGGTGGATCACTGAAGCTTTCTTT.

This clonotype was recorded a few times. The chain combines TRBV7-9 with TRBJ1-4; 7 bases line up with TRBD1. The V gene's germline CDR1 is SEHNR and CDR2 FQNEAQ (reference sequence). Trimming removed 4 bases from V and 4 bases from J; junction bases left unmatched: 6. CDR3 length equals 15 residues. The DNA of the CDR3 is TGTGCCAGCAGCTCATCACAGGGGCTTAATGAAAAACTGTTTTTT. Its translation is CASSSSQGLNEKLFF.